Listed below are T cell receptor beta chains from one sample, sequenced in a study of vaccination effects on CD4 cells after COVID-19. Repertoires were generated with immunoSEQ multiplex PCR, while TCRdb's copy carries only in-frame clones and drops some. The sample yields tens of thousands of clones, over 70% seen once. These receptors have no identified antigens. Source: CD4+ T cells from PBMCs cultured with HCoV-OC43 spike peptides, taken before COVID-19 vaccination. Every receptor here comes from a human donor who received a COVID-19 vaccine. Each CDR3 is given with its conserved first and last residue. The order of the fields is V gene, D gene, clone size, J gene, CDR3 protein, CDR3 DNA. D genes are given only for firm matches. Some rows have no size entry. The others give once, few or many, or a class for an expanded clone.

TRBV6-4	TRBD1	.	TRBJ1-2	CASSDSAQGVRGYTF	TGTGCCAGCAGTGACTCGGCGCAGGGGGTGAGGGGCTACACCTTC
TRBV27	.	.	TRBJ1-2	CASSLRSEDRYGYTF	TGTGCCAGCAGTTTAAGGTCGGAGGACAGATATGGCTACACCTTC
TRBV18	.	.	TRBJ1-4	CASSPEPASEKLFF	TGTGCCAGCTCACCCGAACCAGCGTCAGAAAAACTGTTTTTT
TRBV11-2	.	.	TRBJ1-5	CASSLELGSAQHF	TGTGCCAGCAGCTTAGAGTTAGGGTCGGCCCAGCATTTT
TRBV28	.	.	TRBJ1-5	CASGQINQPQHF	TGTGCCAGCGGACAGATAAATCAGCCCCAGCATTTT
TRBV21-1	.	.	TRBJ1-1	CASSKQKAGRNTEAFF	TGTGCCAGCAGCAAACAGAAGGCAGGGCGGAACACTGAAGCTTTCTTT
TRBV5-6	.	.	TRBJ1-5	CASSFSGTNQPQHF	TGTGCCAGCAGCTTTAGTGGGACCAATCAGCCCCAGCATTTT
TRBV4-1	.	few	TRBJ1-3	CASRQSPTENYLSSGNTIYF	TGCGCCAGCAGGCAATCACCGACCGAGAACTACCTGAGCTCTGGAAACACCATATATTTT
TRBV5-5	.	.	TRBJ1-2	CASSLVIGQSFAGYTF	TGTGCCAGCAGCCTCGTAATAGGGCAGTCCTTCGCGGGCTACACCTTC
TRBV10-2	.	.	TRBJ1-1	CASSDLVTEAFF	TGCGCCAGCAGTGATTTGGTCACTGAAGCTTTCTTT
TRBV30	.	.	TRBJ2-1	CAWSVAGYNEQFF	TGTGCCTGGAGTGTAGCAGGGTACAATGAGCAGTTCTTC
TRBV25-1	.	.	TRBJ2-3	CASTVPSLDTQYF	TGTGCCAGCACTGTTCCTAGCCTAGATACGCAGTATTTT
TRBV19	.	few	TRBJ1-5	CASSIDSIIGGNQPQHF	TGTGCCAGTAGTATCGATTCGATTATCGGCGGCAATCAGCCCCAGCATTTT
TRBV24-1	.	.	TRBJ2-2	CATSDRPTGELFF	TGTGCCACCAGTGACAGACCCACCGGGGAGCTGTTTTTT
TRBV19	TRBD1	.	TRBJ2-2	CGTGEWNTGELFF	TGTGGGACAGGAGAATGGAACACCGGGGAGCTGTTTTTT
TRBV5-6	.	.	TRBJ2-4	CASSLNGIAKNIQYF	TGTGCCAGCAGCTTGAACGGGATAGCCAAAAACATTCAGTACTTC
TRBV28	.	medium-sized	TRBJ2-4	CASSSSGTAKNIQYF	TGTGCCAGCAGCTCCTCCGGGACAGCCAAAAACATTCAGTACTTC
TRBV9	TRBD2	few	TRBJ2-3	CASSPPAGGSPDTQYF	TGTGCCAGCAGCCCCCCGGCGGGGGGAAGTCCAGATACGCAGTATTTT
TRBV5-1	TRBD1	few	TRBJ1-6	CASSSTGTVFGNSPLHF	TGCGCCAGCAGCTCTACCGGGACAGTTTTTGGGAATTCACCCCTCCACTTT
TRBV25-1	TRBD2	.	TRBJ2-5	CASSEYRGGPETQYF	TGTGCCAGCAGTGAATATCGGGGGGGGCCAGAGACCCAGTACTTC
TRBV6-5	TRBD1	.	TRBJ2-5	CASSLTWDREETQYF	TGTGCCAGCAGTTTAACCTGGGACAGGGAAGAGACCCAGTACTTC
TRBV25-1	TRBD1	.	TRBJ2-5	CATKKPQGAGETQYF	TGTGCCACCAAAAAACCCCAGGGGGCCGGCGAGACCCAGTACTTC
TRBV3-1/TRBV3-2	.	.	TRBJ1-2	CASSLRGRGANYGYTF	TGTGCCAGCAGCCTAAGAGGGCGGGGAGCTAACTATGGCTACACCTTC
TRBV6-6	TRBD1	.	TRBJ1-2	CASSYPQGAIGYTF	TGTGCCAGCAGTTACCCGCAGGGGGCAATTGGCTACACCTTC
TRBV10-2	.	.	TRBJ1-2	CASSEGVIYGYTF	TGCGCCAGCAGTGAGGGAGTAATCTATGGCTACACCTTC
TRBV2	.	.	TRBJ1-2	CASSGAGNYGYTF	TGTGCCAGCAGTGGGGCAGGGAACTATGGCTACACCTTC
TRBV5-1	TRBD2	.	TRBJ2-5	CASSNKGLDQETQYF	TGCGCCAGCAGCAACAAGGGACTAGACCAAGAGACCCAGTACTTC
TRBV5-1	TRBD1	few	TRBJ2-1	CASSLGTGSYNEQFF	TGCGCCAGCAGCTTAGGGACAGGTAGCTACAATGAGCAGTTCTTC
TRBV30	.	few	TRBJ1-5	CAWRTGDQPQHF	TGTGCCTGGAGGACCGGGGACCAGCCCCAGCATTTT
TRBV7-9	.	.	TRBJ2-3	CASRSTGDTQYF	TGTGCCAGCAGATCGACAGGAGATACGCAGTATTTT
TRBV28	.	few	TRBJ1-2	CASSFERGYTF	TGTGCCAGCAGTTTTGAGCGTGGCTACACCTTC
TRBV18	.	few	TRBJ2-3	CASSPQGRTDTQYF	TGTGCCAGCTCACCACAGGGGCGGACAGATACGCAGTATTTT
TRBV20-1	.	.	TRBJ2-5	CSARNNDVYF	TGCAGTGCTAGGAACAATGACGTATACTTC
TRBV7-9	.	.	TRBJ1-2	CASSLATGGGQFYGYTF	TGTGCCAGCAGCTTAGCGACCGGGGGTGGACAGTTCTATGGCTACACCTTC
TRBV19	TRBD1	.	TRBJ2-3	CASSTGTGIADTQYF	TGTGCCAGTAGTACCGGGACAGGGATTGCAGATACGCAGTATTTT
TRBV19	.	.	TRBJ1-4	CASSIGPGALSEKLFF	TGTGCCAGTAGTATAGGACCGGGGGCGCTGAGTGAAAAACTGTTTTTT
TRBV19	.	.	TRBJ1-3	CASSLRTDSGNTIYF	TGTGCCAGTAGTTTGCGGACGGACTCTGGAAACACCATATATTTT
TRBV14	TRBD1	.	TRBJ1-2	CASSLQTGSYGYTF	TGTGCCAGCAGCCTTCAGACAGGGTCCTATGGCTACACCTTC
TRBV18	.	.	TRBJ1-1	CASSPRTEAFF	TGTGCCAGCTCACCGAGAACTGAAGCTTTCTTT